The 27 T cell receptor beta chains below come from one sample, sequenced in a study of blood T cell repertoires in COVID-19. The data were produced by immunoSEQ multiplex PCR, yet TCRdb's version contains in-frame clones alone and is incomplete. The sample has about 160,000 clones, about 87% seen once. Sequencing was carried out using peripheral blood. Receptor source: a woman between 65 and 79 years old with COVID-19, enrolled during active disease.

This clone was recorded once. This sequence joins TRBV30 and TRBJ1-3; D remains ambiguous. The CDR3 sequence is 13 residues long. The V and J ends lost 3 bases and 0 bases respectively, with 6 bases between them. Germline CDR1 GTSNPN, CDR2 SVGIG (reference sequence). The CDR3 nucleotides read TGTGCCTGGAGCCTAATCTCTGGAAACACCATATATTTT. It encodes CAWSLISGNTIYF. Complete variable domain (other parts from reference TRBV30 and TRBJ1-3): SQTIHQWPATLVQPVGSPLSLECTVEGTSNPNLYWYRQAAGRGLQLLFYSVGIGQISSEVPQNLSASRPQDRQFILSSKKLLLSDSGFYLCAWSLISGNTIYFGEGSWLTVV.

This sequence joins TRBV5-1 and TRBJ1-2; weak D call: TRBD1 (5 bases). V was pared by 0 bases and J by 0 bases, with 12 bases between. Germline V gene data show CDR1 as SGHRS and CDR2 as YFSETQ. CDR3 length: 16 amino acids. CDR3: CASSLAATATNYGYTF. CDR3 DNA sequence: TGCGCCAGCAGCTTGGCGGCGACAGCGACTAACTATGGCTACACCTTC.

This chain's CDR3 is CASSDGGSQPQHF. CDR3 DNA: TGTGCCAGCAGTGATGGGGGGTCTCAGCCCCAGCATTTT. This chain links TRBV2 with TRBJ1-5, with D perhaps TRBD1 (5 bases). V dropped 3 bases and J dropped 6 bases, with 9 bases sitting between them. The CDR3 runs 13 residues. Germline V gene data show CDR1 as SNHLY and CDR2 as FYNNEI.

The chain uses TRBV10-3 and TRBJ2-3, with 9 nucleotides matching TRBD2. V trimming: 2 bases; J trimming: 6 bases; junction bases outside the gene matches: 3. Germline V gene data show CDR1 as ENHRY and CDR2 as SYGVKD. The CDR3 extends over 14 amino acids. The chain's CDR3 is CAISEGGGVDTQYF. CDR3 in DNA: TGTGCCATCAGTGAGGGCGGGGGGGTGGATACGCAGTATTTT.

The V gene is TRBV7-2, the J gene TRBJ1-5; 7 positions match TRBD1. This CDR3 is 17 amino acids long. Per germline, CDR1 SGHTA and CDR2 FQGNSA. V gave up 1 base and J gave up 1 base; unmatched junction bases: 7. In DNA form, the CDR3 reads TGTGCCAGCAGCTTAGGAACCGGGACAGTGAGCAATCAGCCCCAGCATTTT. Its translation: CASSLGTGTVSNQPQHF.

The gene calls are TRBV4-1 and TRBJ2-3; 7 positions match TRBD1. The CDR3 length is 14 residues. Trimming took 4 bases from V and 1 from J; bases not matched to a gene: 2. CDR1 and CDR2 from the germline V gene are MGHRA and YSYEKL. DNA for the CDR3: TGCGCCAGCAGCCGAGGGACAGGCACAGATACGCAGTATTTT. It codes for CASSRGTGTDTQYF.

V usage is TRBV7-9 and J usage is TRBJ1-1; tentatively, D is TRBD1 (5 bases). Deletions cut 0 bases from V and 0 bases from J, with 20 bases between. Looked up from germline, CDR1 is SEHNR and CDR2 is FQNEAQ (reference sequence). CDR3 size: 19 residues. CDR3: CASSLAMGGISNLNTEAFF. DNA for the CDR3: TGTGCCAGCAGCTTAGCAATGGGGGGAATAAGTAACCTGAACACTGAAGCTTTCTTT.

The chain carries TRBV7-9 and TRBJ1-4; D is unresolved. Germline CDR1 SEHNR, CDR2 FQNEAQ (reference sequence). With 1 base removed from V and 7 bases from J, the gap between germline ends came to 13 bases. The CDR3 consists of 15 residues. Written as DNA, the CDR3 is TGTGCCAGCAGCTTAGTTCCGGGTGGGAGTGAAAAACTGTTTTTT. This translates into CASSLVPGGSEKLFF. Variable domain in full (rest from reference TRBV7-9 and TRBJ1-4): DTGVSQNPRHKITKRGQNVTFRCDPISEHNRLYWYRQTLGQGPEFLTYFQNEAQLEKSRLLSDRFSAERPKGSFSTLEIQRTEQGDSAMYLCASSLVPGGSEKLFFGSGTQLSVL.

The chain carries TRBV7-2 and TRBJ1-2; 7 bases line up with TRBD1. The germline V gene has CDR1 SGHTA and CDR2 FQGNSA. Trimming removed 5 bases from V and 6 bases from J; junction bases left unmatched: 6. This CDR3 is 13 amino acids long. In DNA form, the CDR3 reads TGTGCCAGCAGCCCCGACAGGGACCATGGCTACACCTTC. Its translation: CASSPDRDHGYTF.

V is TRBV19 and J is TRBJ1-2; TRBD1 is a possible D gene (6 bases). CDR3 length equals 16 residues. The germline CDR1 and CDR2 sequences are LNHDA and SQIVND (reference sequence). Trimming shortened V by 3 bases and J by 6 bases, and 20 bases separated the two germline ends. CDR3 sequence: CASSIEQGYSSNGYTF. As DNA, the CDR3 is TGTGCCAGTAGTATCGAACAGGGATACTCCTCCAATGGCTACACCTTC.

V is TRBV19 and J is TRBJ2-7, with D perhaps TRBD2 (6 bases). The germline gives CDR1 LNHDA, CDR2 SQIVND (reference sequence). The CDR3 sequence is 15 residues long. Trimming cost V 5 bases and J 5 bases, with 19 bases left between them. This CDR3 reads CASSDRGGVLDEQYF. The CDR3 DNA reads TGTGCCAGTAGTGATCGGGGAGGAGTTCTGGACGAGCAGTACTTC.

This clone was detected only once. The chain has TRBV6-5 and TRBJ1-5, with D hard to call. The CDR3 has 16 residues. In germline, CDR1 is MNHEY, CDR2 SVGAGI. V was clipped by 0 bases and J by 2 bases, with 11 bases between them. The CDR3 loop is CASSYSWEPRNQPQHF. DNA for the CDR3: TGTGCCAGCAGTTACTCGTGGGAGCCGCGCAATCAGCCCCAGCATTTT.

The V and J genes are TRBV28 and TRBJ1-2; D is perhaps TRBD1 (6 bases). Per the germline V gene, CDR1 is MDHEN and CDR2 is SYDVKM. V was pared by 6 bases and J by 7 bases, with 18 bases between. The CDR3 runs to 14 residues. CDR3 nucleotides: TGTGCCAGCAGGAACCCGGGGGGGGCGCTTGGCTACACCTTC. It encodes CASRNPGGALGYTF.

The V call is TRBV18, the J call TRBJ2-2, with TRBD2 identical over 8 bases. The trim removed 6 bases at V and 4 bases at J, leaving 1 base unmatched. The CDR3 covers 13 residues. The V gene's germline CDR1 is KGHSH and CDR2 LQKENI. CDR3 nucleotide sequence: TGTGCCAGCTCCGGACTAGCCACCGGGGAGCTGTTTTTT. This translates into CASSGLATGELFF.

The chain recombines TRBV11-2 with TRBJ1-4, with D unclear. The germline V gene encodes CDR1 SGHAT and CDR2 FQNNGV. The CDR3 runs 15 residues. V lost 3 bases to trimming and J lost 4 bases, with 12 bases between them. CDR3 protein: CASSLGTRDNEKLFF. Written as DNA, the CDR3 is TGTGCCAGCAGCTTGGGAACGAGGGATAATGAAAAACTGTTTTTT.

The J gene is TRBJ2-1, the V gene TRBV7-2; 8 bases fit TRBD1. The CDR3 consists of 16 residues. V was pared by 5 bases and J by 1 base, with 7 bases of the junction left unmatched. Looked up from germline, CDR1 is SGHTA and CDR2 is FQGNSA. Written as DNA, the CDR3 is TGTGCCAGCAGCCGTCCAGGGGGCCTATCCTACAATGAGCAGTTCTTC. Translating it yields CASSRPGGLSYNEQFF.

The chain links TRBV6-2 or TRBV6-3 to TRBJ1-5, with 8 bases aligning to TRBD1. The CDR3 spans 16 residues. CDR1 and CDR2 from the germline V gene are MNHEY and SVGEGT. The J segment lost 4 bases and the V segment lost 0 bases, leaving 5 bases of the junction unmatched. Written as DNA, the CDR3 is TGTGCCAGCAGTTACTCTCGGACAGGGCCAAATCAGCCCCAGCATTTT. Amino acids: CASSYSRTGPNQPQHF.

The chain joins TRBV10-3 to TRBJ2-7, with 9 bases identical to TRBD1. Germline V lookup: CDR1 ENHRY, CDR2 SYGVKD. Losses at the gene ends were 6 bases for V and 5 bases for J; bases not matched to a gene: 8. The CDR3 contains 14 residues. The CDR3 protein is CAIRPGQGLNEQYF. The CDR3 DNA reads TGTGCCATCAGACCTGGACAGGGGCTAAACGAGCAGTACTTC.

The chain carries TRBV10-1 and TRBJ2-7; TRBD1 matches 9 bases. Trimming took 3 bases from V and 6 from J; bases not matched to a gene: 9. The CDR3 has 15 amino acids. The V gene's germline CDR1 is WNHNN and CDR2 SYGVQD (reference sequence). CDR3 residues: CASSEGGTGLGEQYF. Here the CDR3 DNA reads TGCGCCAGCAGTGAAGGGGGGACAGGGCTCGGCGAGCAGTACTTC.

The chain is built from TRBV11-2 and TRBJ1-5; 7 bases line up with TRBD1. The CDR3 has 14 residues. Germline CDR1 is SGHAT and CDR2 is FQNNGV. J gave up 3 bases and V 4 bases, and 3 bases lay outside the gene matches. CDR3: CASSSDRDNQPQHF. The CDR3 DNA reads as TGTGCCAGCAGCTCCGACAGGGACAATCAGCCCCAGCATTTT. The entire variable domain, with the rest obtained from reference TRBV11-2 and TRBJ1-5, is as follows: EAGVAQSPRYKIIEKRQSVAFWCNPISGHATLYWYQQILGQGPKLLIQFQNNGVVDDSQLPKDRFSAERLKGVDSTLKIQPAKLEDSAVYLCASSSDRDNQPQHFGDGTRLSIL.

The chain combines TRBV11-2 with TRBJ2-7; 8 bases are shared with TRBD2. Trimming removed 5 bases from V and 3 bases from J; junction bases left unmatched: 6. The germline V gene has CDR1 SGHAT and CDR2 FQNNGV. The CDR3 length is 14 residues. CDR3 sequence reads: CASSGTAGGYEQYF. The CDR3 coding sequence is TGTGCCAGCAGCGGGACGGCGGGGGGCTACGAGCAGTACTTC.

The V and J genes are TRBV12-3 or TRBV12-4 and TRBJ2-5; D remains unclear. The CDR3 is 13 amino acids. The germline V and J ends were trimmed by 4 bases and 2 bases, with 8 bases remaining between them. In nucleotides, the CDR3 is TGTGCCAGCAGTTCCGGTCGGCAAGAGACCCAGTACTTC. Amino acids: CASSSGRQETQYF.

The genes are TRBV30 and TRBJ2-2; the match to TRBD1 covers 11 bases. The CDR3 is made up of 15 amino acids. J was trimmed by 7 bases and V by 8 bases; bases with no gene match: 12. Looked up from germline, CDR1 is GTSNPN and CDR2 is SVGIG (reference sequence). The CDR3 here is CASLARTGGGGELFF. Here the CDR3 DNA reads TGTGCCAGTCTCGCCAGGACAGGGGGCGGCGGGGAGCTGTTTTTT.

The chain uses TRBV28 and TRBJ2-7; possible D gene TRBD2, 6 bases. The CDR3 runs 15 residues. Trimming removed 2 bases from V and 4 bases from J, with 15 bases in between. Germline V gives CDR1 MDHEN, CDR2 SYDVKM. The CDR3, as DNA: TGTGCCAGCAGTTTAGGGGACGCGGGGACTTACGAGCAGTACTTC. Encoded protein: CASSLGDAGTYEQYF.

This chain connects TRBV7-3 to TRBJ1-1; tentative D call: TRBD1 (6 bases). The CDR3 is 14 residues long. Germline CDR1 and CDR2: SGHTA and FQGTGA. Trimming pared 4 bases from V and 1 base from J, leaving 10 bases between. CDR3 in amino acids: CASSSQGQNTEAFF. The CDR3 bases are TGTGCCAGCAGCTCCCAGGGGCAGAACACTGAAGCTTTCTTT.

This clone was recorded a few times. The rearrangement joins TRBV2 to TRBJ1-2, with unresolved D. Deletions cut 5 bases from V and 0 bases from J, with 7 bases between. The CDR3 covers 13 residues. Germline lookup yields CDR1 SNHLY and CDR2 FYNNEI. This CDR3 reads CASSRTANYGYTF. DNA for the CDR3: TGTGCCAGCAGTAGAACAGCTAACTATGGCTACACCTTC.

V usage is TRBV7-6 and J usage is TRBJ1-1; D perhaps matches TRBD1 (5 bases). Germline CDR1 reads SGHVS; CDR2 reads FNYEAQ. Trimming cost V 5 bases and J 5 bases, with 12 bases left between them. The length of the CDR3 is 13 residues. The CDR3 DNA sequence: TGTGCCAGCAGCCCCCCGGGGGTAACTGAAGCTTTCTTT. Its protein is CASSPPGVTEAFF.